This T cell receptor (beta chain) was sequenced during a study of T cells in Graves' hyperthyroidism and ophthalmopathy. CDR3 length equals 15 residues. V trimming: 3 bases; J trimming: 7 bases; junction bases outside the gene matches: 6. Germline values: CDR1 SGHTA, CDR2 FQGTGA. A remark on this clonotype: What it recognizes is unknown.

Amplification of TCR beta CDR3 regions was performed using RNA transcripts as template. HTBI primers were employed in a first-round RT-PCR of the TCR CDR3. TCRdb redid the calling of the multiplex PCR reads with MiXCR, one entry per CDR3 protein. The sample includes 600,000 to 650,000 distinct CDR3 sequences, 15% to 20% of them seen just once. Study-wide findings and caveats: Most thyroid clonotypes expanded above 0.001 appeared in blood too.

Clinical symptoms, serum thyroxine, TRAb, thyroid ultrasound and orbital computed tomography informed diagnoses. This clonotype originated in a woman aged 30 to 39 with Graves' hyperthyroidism. The sample consisted of blood. The gene calls are TRBV7-3 and TRBJ2-1; 10 bases map to TRBD2. The CDR3 sequence is CASSLLAGDKNEQFF. CDR3 DNA sequence: TGTGCCAGCAGCTTGCTAGCGGGAGATAAAAATGAGCAGTTCTTC.